What follows are 30 T cell receptor beta chains derived from one specimen sequenced in a study of PD-1 blockade in classical Hodgkin lymphoma. Each and every patient relapsed after autologous stem cell transplantation, and patients got differing brentuximab vedotin exposure. Assay: immunoSEQ multiplex PCR; the TCRdb copy retains only in-frame clones and omits some. This sample has under 5,000 clones, with 80% found just once. Sequenced material: peripheral blood mononuclear cells (PBMCs), taken at baseline. Receptor source: a human donor with classical Hodgkin lymphoma.

The chain links TRBV5-6 to TRBJ1-2, with D possibly being TRBD1 (5 bases). The CDR3 length is 13 residues. V dropped 3 bases and J dropped 4 bases, with 10 bases sitting between them. Germline CDR1 is SGHDT and CDR2 is YYEEEE. The CDR3 sequence: CASSSQDFYGYTF. CDR3 in DNA: TGTGCCAGCAGCTCACAGGATTTCTATGGCTACACCTTC.

This chain's CDR3 is CASQGQANEKLFF. The DNA for the CDR3 is TGTGCCTCCCAGGGCCAGGCAAATGAAAAACTGTTTTTT. J is TRBJ1-4 and V is TRBV28, with a possible D match to TRBD1 (5 bases). Germline V gene sequence: CDR1 MDHEN, CDR2 SYDVKM. The length of the CDR3 is 13 residues. Trimming shortened V by 11 bases and J by 5 bases, and 15 bases separated the two germline ends.

The V and J genes are TRBV11-2 and TRBJ2-5, with D perhaps TRBD1 or TRBD2 (5 bases each). CDR3 length equals 17 residues. Trimming cost V 5 bases and J 5 bases, with 24 bases left between them. From germline, CDR1 is SGHAT and CDR2 FQNNGV. CDR3 nucleotides: TGTGCCAGCAGCCAGCTGTTGCCGGGGCGAAAGGGGGAGACCCAGTACTTC. It is translated as CASSQLLPGRKGETQYF.

This clone showed up just a few times. This chain links TRBV28 with TRBJ2-1; D remains unclear. V lost 6 bases and J lost 8, with 23 bases in between. Germline CDR1 reads MDHEN; CDR2 reads SYDVKM. The CDR3 covers 16 residues. CDR3 protein: CASSPARVLTGHEQFF. Here the CDR3 DNA reads TGTGCCAGCAGCCCAGCCCGGGTTCTCACGGGCCATGAGCAGTTCTTC.

V usage is TRBV5-8 and J usage is TRBJ2-1; TRBD2 matches at 7 bases. The CDR3 covers 16 residues. Germline assignment: CDR1 SGHTS and CDR2 YDEGEE. V dropped 4 bases and J dropped 0; count of bases not matched to a gene: 7. CDR3 region: CASSPWRGSSYNEQFF. The CDR3 DNA reads as TGTGCCAGCAGCCCCTGGCGGGGGAGCTCCTACAATGAGCAGTTCTTC.

V and J are TRBV19 and TRBJ1-1; the D is unclear. Trimming shortened V by 7 bases and J by 0 bases, and 15 bases separated the two germline ends. CDR1 is LNHDA and CDR2 is SQIVND in the germline V gene (reference sequence). This CDR3 is 15 amino acids long. The CDR3 region is CASNPYPDLNTEAFF. The CDR3 DNA reads TGTGCCAGTAACCCTTACCCAGACTTGAACACTGAAGCTTTCTTT.

In this sample, this clone turned up a few times. The chain has TRBV15 and TRBJ1-2; D is possibly TRBD1 (6 bases). Germline values: CDR1 LNHNV, CDR2 YYDKDF (reference sequence). Trimming took off 0 bases at V and 4 bases at J, with 18 bases between the two ends. This CDR3 is 17 amino acids long. CDR3 sequence reads: CATSRDLVGGSTYGYTF. CDR3 nucleotide sequence: TGTGCCACCAGCAGAGATCTTGTTGGGGGCTCTACCTATGGCTACACCTTC. The whole variable domain, remainder taken from reference TRBV15 and TRBJ1-2, is DAMVIQNPRYQVTQFGKPVTLSCSQTLNHNVMYWYQQKSSQAPKLLFHYYDKDFNNEADTPDNFQSRRPNTSFCFLDIRSPGLGDTAMYLCATSRDLVGGSTYGYTFGSGTRLTVV.

V is TRBV6-4 and J is TRBJ2-2, with D uncertain. Germline lookup yields CDR1 MRHNA and CDR2 SNTAGT. This CDR3 region has 15 residues. V dropped 2 bases and J dropped 3 bases, with 10 bases sitting between them. CDR3 sequence reads: CASSDPHRDTGELFF. The CDR3 region has the DNA TGTGCCAGCAGTGACCCGCACAGAGACACCGGGGAGCTGTTTTTT.

The CDR3 protein is CASSQEARTYGYTF. CDR3 bases: TGCGCCAGCAGCCAAGAAGCACGAACTTATGGCTACACCTTC. The genes are TRBV4-3 and TRBJ1-2; no clear D gene. CDR1 LGHNA and CDR2 YSLEER come from the germline V gene. The V and J ends lost 0 bases and 5 bases respectively, with 10 bases between them. The CDR3 consists of 14 residues.

Concerning this clone: The junction departs from germline at one end; a sequencing error may be responsible. The chain has TRBV19 and TRBJ2-7; 11 bases agree with TRBD2. CDR3 length equals 14 residues. CDR1 and CDR2 (germline): LNHDA, SQIVND (reference sequence). The CDR3 is CASSKLAGVGEQCF. The CDR3 DNA sequence: TGTGCCAGTAGTAAACTAGCGGGAGTAGGCGAGCAGTGCTTC.

The V and J genes are TRBV5-1 and TRBJ1-1; no reliable D call. Deletions cut 0 bases from V and 5 bases from J, with 14 bases between. The CDR3 runs to 15 residues. Germline CDR1 reads SGHRS; CDR2 reads YFSETQ. CDR3 nucleotides: TGCGCCAGCAGCTTGGTGGGCCCTGAAGCGACTGAAGCTTTCTTT. Its translation is CASSLVGPEATEAFF. Using reference TRBV5-1 and TRBJ1-1 for the parts outside the CDR3, the full variable domain is KAGVTQTPRYLIKTRGQQVTLSCSPISGHRSVSWYQQTPGQGLQFLFEYFSETQRNKGNFPGRFSGRQFSNSRSEMNVSTLELGDSALYLCASSLVGPEATEAFFGQGTRLTVV.

This chain links TRBV10-2 with TRBJ2-5, with TRBD2 identical over 8 bases. The CDR3 runs 15 residues. Germline V gene data show CDR1 as WSHSY and CDR2 as SAAADI. Trimming removed 4 bases from V and 2 bases from J; junction bases left unmatched: 6. The CDR3 loop reads CASSVLAGPQETQYF. CDR3 sequence (DNA): TGCGCCAGCAGTGTATTAGCGGGGCCTCAAGAGACCCAGTACTTC.

This clone was seen more than once but under ten times. The chain uses TRBV5-8 and TRBJ1-1; D gene uncertain. Germline V lookup: CDR1 SGHTS, CDR2 YDEGEE. V dropped 2 bases and J dropped 6 bases, with 11 bases sitting between them. This CDR3 contains 13 residues. CDR3 amino acids: CASSLMTIAEAFF. The CDR3 DNA is TGTGCCAGCAGCTTAATGACCATCGCTGAAGCTTTCTTT.

The rearrangement links TRBV27 to TRBJ2-1; 8 positions match TRBD1. The V gene end was trimmed by 6 bases and the J gene end by 2 bases; junction bases not matched to a gene: 9. Per the germline V gene, CDR1 is MNHEY and CDR2 is SMNVEV (reference sequence). The CDR3 spans 16 residues. CDR3 sequence: CASSDRGATAYNEQFF. Here the CDR3 DNA reads TGTGCCAGCAGCGACAGGGGAGCGACCGCCTACAATGAGCAGTTCTTC.

The chain carries TRBV28 and TRBJ2-1; D unclear. CDR1 MDHEN and CDR2 SYDVKM come from the germline V gene. CDR3 length: 12 amino acids. Deletions cut 3 bases from V and 9 bases from J, with 9 bases between. CDR3 coding DNA: TGTGCCAGCAGTTTTGTCTTGGGTGAGCAGTTCTTC. This codes for CASSFVLGEQFF.

The rearrangement links TRBV5-1 to TRBJ2-1; 11 bases align to TRBD2. This CDR3 contains 16 residues. The ends lost 4 bases at V and 8 bases at J; junction bases unmatched: 11. CDR1 is SGHRS, CDR2 YFSETQ, per germline. CDR3 protein: CASSRITSGRLDEQFF. CDR3 DNA: TGCGCCAGCAGCAGAATAACTAGCGGGAGACTGGATGAGCAGTTCTTC.

The rearrangement links TRBV29-1 to TRBJ2-1; TRBD1 matches at 7 bases. Looked up from germline, CDR1 is SQVTM and CDR2 is ANQGSEA. V shed 1 base and J 8 bases; nucleotides not matched to a gene: 11. CDR3 size: 15 residues. Here the CDR3 reads CSVEGEGGSFYEQFF. The CDR3 DNA is TGCAGCGTTGAAGGGGAAGGGGGCTCTTTCTATGAGCAGTTCTTC.

The J gene is TRBJ1-5, the V gene TRBV9; D unclear. CDR1 is SGDLS, CDR2 YYNGEE, per germline. The ends were cut back, 0 bases at V and 4 bases at J, with 11 bases in the middle. The CDR3 length is 15 residues. CDR3 in amino acids: CASSVEGRLNQPQHF. DNA for the CDR3: TGTGCCAGCAGCGTAGAAGGGCGGCTGAATCAGCCCCAGCATTTT.

CDR3 in DNA: TGTGCCAGCTCGGGACAAAGGTCCTACGAGCAGTACTTC. The encoded protein is CASSGQRSYEQYF. This chain uses TRBV2 with TRBJ2-7; tentative D call: TRBD1 (6 bases). Deletions cut 8 bases from V and 1 base from J, with 12 bases between. This CDR3 has 13 amino acids. Germline loops: CDR1 SNHLY, CDR2 FYNNEI.

The chain combines TRBV9 with TRBJ1-1, with D perhaps matching TRBD1 (5 bases). V lost 3 bases and J lost 1, with 13 bases in between. Germline CDR1 is SGDLS and CDR2 is YYNGEE. CDR3 size: 15 residues. The CDR3 DNA reads as TGTGCCAGCAGCGCTACAGGCTCCGCGAACACTGAAGCTTTCTTT. Amino acid sequence: CASSATGSANTEAFF.

V usage is TRBV6-1 and J usage is TRBJ1-2, with D maybe TRBD1 (5 bases). The V gene's germline CDR1 is MNHNS and CDR2 SASEGT. Trimming shortened V by 1 base and J by 4 bases, and 19 bases separated the two germline ends. The CDR3 totals 17 residues. CDR3 loop: CASSEVLGKGTVYGYTF. Here the CDR3 DNA reads TGTGCCAGCAGTGAAGTGTTGGGAAAGGGGACTGTCTATGGCTACACCTTC.

A note on this clone: A read error may account for a junction end that differs from germline. The V and J genes are TRBV7-9 and TRBJ1-2; 7 positions agree with TRBD1. CDR1 is SEHNR, CDR2 FQNEAQ, per germline (reference sequence). The CDR3 runs to 10 residues. For the CDR3, the DNA is TGTGCCAGCAGCTTAGGGGGGACAGCCTTC. Residues: CASSLGGTAF. Full variable domain (rest looked up from reference TRBV7-9 and TRBJ1-2): DTGVSQNPRHKITKRGQNVTFRCDPISEHNRLYWYRQTLGQGPEFLTYFQNEAQLEKSRLLSDRFSAERPKGSFSTLEIQRTEQGDSAMYLCASSLGGTAFGSGTRLTVV.

The rearrangement links TRBV7-9 to TRBJ1-2; 9 bases are shared with TRBD1. The CDR3 is 13 residues long. Germline lookup yields CDR1 SEHNR and CDR2 FQNEAQ (reference sequence). V trimming: 4 bases; J trimming: 7 bases; junction bases outside the gene matches: 4. DNA for the CDR3: TGTGCCAGCAGCTACGGACAGGGGTTTGGCTACACCTTC. It is translated as CASSYGQGFGYTF.

This clone has only one observation. This chain connects TRBV11-2 to TRBJ2-3; D call uncertain. The germline gives CDR1 SGHAT, CDR2 FQNNGV. The CDR3 covers 15 residues. V gave up 0 bases and J gave up 3 bases, with 10 bases separating them. CDR3 region: CASSLDSARTDTQYF. The CDR3 DNA follows: TGTGCCAGCAGCTTAGACTCGGCGAGAACAGATACGCAGTATTTT.

This sequence joins TRBV7-3 and TRBJ1-1, with no clear D. V lost 6 bases to trimming and J lost 0 bases, with 8 bases between them. The CDR3 runs 13 residues. Germline loops: CDR1 SGHTA, CDR2 FQGTGA. The CDR3 is CASSVNMNTEAFF. CDR3 bases: TGTGCCAGCAGTGTTAATATGAACACTGAAGCTTTCTTT.

The chain employs TRBV6-4 and TRBJ2-7, with TRBD2 identical over 11 bases. Trimming removed 3 bases from V and 6 bases from J; junction bases left unmatched: 7. The germline V gene has CDR1 MRHNA and CDR2 SNTAGT. CDR3 length: 15 residues. The CDR3, as DNA: TGTGCCAGCAGTGATCGTGGTAGCGGGAGGGCCGAGCAGTACTTC. Its translation: CASSDRGSGRAEQYF.

The chain couples TRBV7-9 to TRBJ1-4, with D possibly matching TRBD1 (5 bases). Germline V gene data show CDR1 as SEHNR and CDR2 as FQNEAQ (reference sequence). The CDR3 has 14 amino acids. Between the trimmed V and J ends, which lost 1 base and 5 bases, there was a span of 8 bases. CDR3 region: CASSLGRGNEKLFF. The CDR3 DNA follows: TGTGCCAGCAGCTTAGGGAGGGGCAATGAAAAACTGTTTTTT.

CDR3 nucleotides: TGTGCCAGCAGTATAGGACTAGCGGGGGGGTTCTACAATGAGCAGTTCTTC. Translating gives CASSIGLAGGFYNEQFF. The chain uses TRBV28 and TRBJ2-1; 15 nucleotides line up with TRBD2. V lost 5 bases, J lost 3 bases, and 5 bases stayed unmatched. Germline lookup yields CDR1 MDHEN and CDR2 SYDVKM. The CDR3 spans 17 residues.

The chain carries TRBV11-2 and TRBJ2-5; TRBD1 matches 7 bases. The tail of the sequence fits TRBJ2-7 better, so the J call may be wrong. The germline V gene has CDR1 SGHAT and CDR2 FQNNGV. CDR3 size: 14 residues. The CDR3 loop reads CASSVGQSSYEQYF. The CDR3 DNA reads as TGTGCCAGCAGCGTGGGACAGTCCTCCTACGAGCAGTACTTC.

V is TRBV18 and J is TRBJ2-6; D may be TRBD1 or TRBD2 (5 bases each). Trimming took off 3 bases at V and 3 bases at J, with 15 bases between the two ends. Germline lookup yields CDR1 KGHSH and CDR2 LQKENI. This CDR3 spans 17 amino acids. The CDR3 spells CASSPGHLGGGANVLTF. CDR3 bases: TGTGCCAGCTCACCTGGACATCTAGGAGGTGGGGCCAACGTCCTGACTTTC.